This TCR beta chain was found in a study of vaccination and CD4 T cells after COVID-19. Study information: Cellular stimulation was performed using overlapping spike peptides derived from SARS-CoV-2, HCoV-NL63, HCoV-OC43 and HCoV-229E. Study results and caveats: Within the convalescent patients, a median approximately 86% of the SARS-CoV-2-reactive clones were ones that appeared only post-vaccination.

The CDR3 runs to 12 residues. V gave up 5 bases and J gave up 4 bases, with 6 bases separating them. The germline CDR1 and CDR2 sequences are SGHTA and FQGNSA. Points on this clonotype: Its matching antigen is unknown.

Sequencing of cultured CD4+ T cell DNA used the Oncomine TCR Beta short-read assay. TCRdb ran MiXCR on the PCR reads and lists one entry per CDR3 protein. The repertoire holds some 12,000 distinct CDR3 sequences, with about 60% as singletons. Treatment noted: approximately nine-day PBMC culture with coronavirus spike peptide pools or control peptides (ViraFEST assay). The rearrangement links TRBV7-2 to TRBJ1-3, with no clear D. What was sequenced was CD4+ T cells from blood, cultured in vitro. This clonotype was obtained from a human donor who had recovered from COVID-19. The CDR3 is CASSTPGNTIYF. CDR3 in DNA: TGTGCCAGCAGCACCCCCGGAAACACCATATATTTT.